One sample yielded the 18 T cell receptor beta chains listed below, sequenced in a study of shared clonotypes between healthy human individuals. The data were produced by immunoSEQ multiplex PCR, yet TCRdb's version contains in-frame clones alone and is incomplete. Of around 1.6 million clones in the sample, 95% to 99% were seen once. Sequencing was done on a sample of naive CD4+ T cells sorted from blood. Subset specified: CD45RA+ positively selected. The receptor source for this set is a man aged 25 to 45 in good health.

The V gene is TRBV2, the J gene TRBJ2-1; TRBD2 aligns across 7 bases. This CDR3 has 14 residues. The germline V gene encodes CDR1 SNHLY and CDR2 FYNNEI. V gave up 6 bases and J gave up 7 bases; unmatched junction bases: 9. The CDR3 protein is CASRTTSNRNEQFF. The CDR3 DNA reads TGTGCCAGCAGGACGACTAGCAATAGGAATGAGCAGTTCTTC.

The chain recombines TRBV19 with TRBJ2-3; D is perhaps TRBD2 (5 bases). The germline CDR1 and CDR2 sequences are LNHDA and SQIVND (reference sequence). Trimming pared 10 bases from V and 0 bases from J, leaving 14 bases between. This CDR3 has 14 amino acids. CDR3 loop: CAIGRGGSTDTQYF. In DNA, the CDR3 is TGTGCCATTGGGCGAGGAGGAAGCACAGATACGCAGTATTTT.

In its sample, this clone was seen once. The chain carries TRBV7-9 and TRBJ2-1; D tentatively fits TRBD1 or TRBD2 (6 bases each). Trimming cost V 5 bases and J 8 bases, with 16 bases left between them. This CDR3 spans 14 amino acids. Germline CDR1 is SEHNR and CDR2 is FQNEAQ (reference sequence). CDR3 DNA sequence: TGTGCCAGCAGCCCCTGGGGGCGGGGCGATGAGCAGTTCTTC. It yields the protein CASSPWGRGDEQFF.

The V call is TRBV5-6, the J call TRBJ2-3; D assignment may be TRBD1 or TRBD2 (5 bases each). V was shortened by 4 bases and J by 5 bases, with 17 bases between the two germline ends. This CDR3 has 15 residues. CDR1 is SGHDT and CDR2 is YYEEEE in the germline V gene. CDR3 in amino acids: CASSPGRGVRDTQYF. CDR3 DNA: TGTGCCAGCAGCCCCGGACGGGGCGTGAGAGATACGCAGTATTTT.

This clone was seen a few times. Other nucleotide sequences from this sample produce the same CDR3. The CDR3 DNA follows: TGTGCCAGCAGCTTAGGGGCCTACGAGCAGTACTTC. Residues: CASSLGAYEQYF. V and J are TRBV11-2 and TRBJ2-7; D call uncertain. The CDR3 runs 12 residues. Germline-derived CDR1 and CDR2 are SGHAT and FQNNGV. The ends were cut back, 1 base at V and 2 bases at J, with 3 bases in the middle.

This clone was seen just once. As DNA, the CDR3 is TGTGCCAGCAGTTTTCGGAGAAATGGGAGAGAAAAACTGTTTTTT. Translating it yields CASSFRRNGREKLFF. This chain connects TRBV27 to TRBJ1-4; D gene unclear. Germline CDR1 reads MNHEY; CDR2 reads SMNVEV (reference sequence). V was clipped by 3 bases and J by 8 bases, with 16 bases between them. This CDR3 has 15 residues.

The CDR3 bases are TGTGCCAGCACGGACAGGGCTTCCTACAATGAGCAGTTCTTC. Its protein is CASTDRASYNEQFF. V and J are TRBV2 and TRBJ2-1; 8 bases align to TRBD1. The junction had 3 bases not matched to a gene; V was cut back by 7 bases and J by 1 base. The CDR3 runs to 14 residues. Germline loops: CDR1 SNHLY, CDR2 FYNNEI.

This chain connects TRBV25-1 to TRBJ1-3; 7 bases align to TRBD1. This CDR3 has 15 residues. J gave up 2 bases and V 4 bases, and 5 bases lay outside the gene matches. Germline loops: CDR1 MGHDK, CDR2 SYGVNS. The CDR3 nucleotides read TGTGCCAGCAGTGCGCTCGGGACAGCTGGAAACACCATATATTTT. As protein: CASSALGTAGNTIYF. Combining the CDR3 with reference TRBV25-1 and TRBJ1-3 gives the whole variable domain EADIYQTPRYLVIGTGKKITLECSQTMGHDKMYWYQQDPGMELHLIHYSYGVNSTEKGDLSSESTVSRIRTEHFPLTLESARPSHTSQYLCASSALGTAGNTIYFGEGSWLTVV.

The V gene is TRBV6-1, the J gene TRBJ1-3; D uncertain. This CDR3 is 15 amino acids long. CDR1 MNHNS and CDR2 SASEGT come from the germline V gene. The V end was cut by 4 bases, the J end by 0 bases, with 10 bases between. This CDR3 reads CASSVRASSGNTIYF. CDR3 nucleotides: TGTGCCAGCAGTGTCAGAGCTAGCTCTGGAAACACCATATATTTT.

This clone was found once. This chain joins TRBV5-5 and TRBJ2-2; D remains ambiguous. V was shortened by 6 bases and J by 4 bases, with 7 bases between the two germline ends. Germline CDR1 and CDR2: SGHKS and YYEKEE (reference sequence). The CDR3 covers 12 residues. In DNA form, the CDR3 reads TGTGCCAGCAACACGGGCACCGGGGAGCTGTTTTTT. Encoded protein: CASNTGTGELFF.

This chain uses TRBV19 with TRBJ2-2; 7 bases agree with TRBD1. The CDR3 is 16 amino acids. From germline, CDR1 is LNHDA and CDR2 SQIVND (reference sequence). V dropped 5 bases and J dropped 9; count of bases not matched to a gene: 15. Here the CDR3 DNA reads TGTGCCAGTAGTTTATCCCCTCACAGGGGAAGTAGGGAGCTGTTTTTT. It encodes CASSLSPHRGSRELFF.

The CDR3 reads CASSKESGHSSYEQYF. The CDR3, as DNA: TGTGCCAGCAGCAAAGAGAGCGGCCATAGCTCCTACGAGCAGTACTTC. This chain uses TRBV5-4 with TRBJ2-7; D might be TRBD2 (5 bases). Germline CDR1 SGHNT, CDR2 YYREEE (reference sequence). CDR3 length equals 16 residues. Trimming stripped 4 bases from V and 0 bases from J, with 17 bases between.

The chain uses TRBV29-1 and TRBJ1-4, with unresolved D. CDR1 is SQVTM and CDR2 is ANQGSEA in the germline V gene. The CDR3 covers 13 residues. The V and J ends lost 1 base and 7 bases respectively, with 10 bases between them. DNA of the CDR3: TGCAGCGTTGAAGCTTCCCTGGGTGAAAAACTGTTTTTT. It codes for CSVEASLGEKLFF. Full variable domain (outside the CDR3, taken from reference TRBV29-1 and TRBJ1-4): SAVISQKPSRDICQRGTSLTIQCQVDSQVTMMFWYRQQPGQSLTLIATANQGSEATYESGFVIDKFPISRPNLTFSTLTVSNMSPEDSSIYLCSVEASLGEKLFFGSGTQLSVL.

The rearrangement uses TRBV27 and TRBJ1-4; D ambiguous. CDR1 and CDR2 from the germline V gene are MNHEY and SMNVEV (reference sequence). Trimming cost V 2 bases and J 0 bases, with 7 bases left between them. The CDR3 contains 15 residues. CDR3 protein: CASSLIPATNEKLFF. CDR3 in DNA: TGTGCCAGCAGTTTAATACCTGCAACTAATGAAAAACTGTTTTTT.

The rearrangement joins TRBV30 to TRBJ1-1, with D unclear. Trimming removed 5 bases from V and 1 base from J, with 14 bases in between. Germline loops: CDR1 GTSNPN, CDR2 SVGIG (reference sequence). The CDR3 is made up of 14 amino acids. The CDR3 here is CAWALEGRNTEAFF. The CDR3 nucleotides read TGTGCCTGGGCCCTTGAGGGTAGGAACACTGAAGCTTTCTTT.

The DNA for the CDR3 is TGTGCCAGCAGCTTTGCAGGTACTATGAACACCGGGGAGCTGTTTTTT. This codes for CASSFAGTMNTGELFF. J is TRBJ2-2 and V is TRBV11-2; D call uncertain. In germline, CDR1 is SGHAT, CDR2 FQNNGV. This CDR3 has 16 amino acids. V lost 3 bases, J lost 1 base, and 12 bases lay in between.

This chain connects TRBV7-2 to TRBJ1-3, with 7 bases matching TRBD1. V gave up 8 bases and J gave up 8 bases; unmatched junction bases: 15. CDR3 length: 15 residues. Germline loops: CDR1 SGHTA, CDR2 FQGNSA. CDR3 amino acids: CASGFAGQFSHTIYF. The CDR3 DNA is TGTGCCAGCGGATTCGCGGGACAGTTCTCACACACCATATATTTT.

This sequence joins TRBV7-2 and TRBJ2-7; D remains unclear. Germline V gives CDR1 SGHTA, CDR2 FQGNSA. The ends were cut back, 1 base at V and 3 bases at J, with 13 bases in the middle. The CDR3 has 15 residues. CDR3: CASSLGVAAIYEQYF. CDR3 in DNA: TGTGCCAGCAGCTTAGGGGTAGCCGCAATCTACGAGCAGTACTTC.